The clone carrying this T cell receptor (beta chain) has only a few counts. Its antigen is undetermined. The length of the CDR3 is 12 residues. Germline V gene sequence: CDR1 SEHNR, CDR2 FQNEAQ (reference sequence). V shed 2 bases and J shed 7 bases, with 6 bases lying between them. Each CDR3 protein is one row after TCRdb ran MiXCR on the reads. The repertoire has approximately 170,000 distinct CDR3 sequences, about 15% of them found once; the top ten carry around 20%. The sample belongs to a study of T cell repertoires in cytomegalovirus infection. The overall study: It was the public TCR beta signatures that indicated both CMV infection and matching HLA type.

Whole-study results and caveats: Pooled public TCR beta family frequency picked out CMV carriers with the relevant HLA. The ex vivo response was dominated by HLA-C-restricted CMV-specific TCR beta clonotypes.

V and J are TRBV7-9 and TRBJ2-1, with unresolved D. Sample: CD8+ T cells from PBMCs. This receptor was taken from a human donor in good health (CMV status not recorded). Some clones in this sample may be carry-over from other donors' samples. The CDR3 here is CASSLLENEQFF. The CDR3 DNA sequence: TGTGCCAGCAGCTTACTGGAGAATGAGCAGTTCTTC.